This T cell receptor (beta chain) comes out of a study of blood T cells in healthy people across ages. This CDR3 comprises 16 residues. Germline loops: CDR1 ENHRY, CDR2 SYGVKD. V lost 2 bases and J lost 0; bases outside the gene matches: 7. A second PCR of 7 to 11 cycles used a sample-barcoded 5' primer and a J-beta primer mix. In TCRdb, the 5' RACE reads were re-called with MiXCR into one record per CDR3 protein. The sample consists of about 930,000 distinct CDR3 sequences, 25% to 30% of them appearing once. This sample was shared with a second study, whose subject was T cells of mothers and their children. That study adds: Amplification in the second PCR used the M1S primer, which added sample barcodes and 2-4 random nucleotides. Slightly higher, non-significant overlap characterized related mother-child pairs relative to unrelated pairs.

The chain couples TRBV10-3 to TRBJ2-7, with 7 bases that match TRBD1. The sequencing sample was made of blood. This clonotype originated in a woman in her thirties or forties in good health. CDR3 nucleotides: TGTGCCATCAGTGAGCCTACAGGGGTCCGCTCCTACGAGCAGTACTTC. Protein product: CAISEPTGVRSYEQYF.